Given below is one T cell receptor beta chain in context. Its target is unknown. This sample is drawn from a study of cytomegalovirus exposure and HLA in healthy donors. Study findings and constraints: A later analysis associated approximately 17,000 TCR beta sequences with HLA alleles at a 0.05 false discovery rate. The only immune exposure information that was available was CMV serostatus.

Use of 60 Vbeta and 13 Jbeta primers characterized the PCR. Clones were sequenced by immunoSEQ multiplex PCR, and TCRdb holds only the in-frame ones, with some missing. The table has roughly 110,000 clones, over 80% seen once. The CDR3 has 15 amino acids. V was pared by 2 bases and J by 0 bases, with 10 bases between. Germline CDR1 reads SGHVS; CDR2 reads FQNEAQ. The TCR comes from a man aged 25-45 years in good health and CMV-seropositive. The specimen was PBMCs. J is TRBJ1-1 and V is TRBV7-8; the D gene is possibly TRBD1 (5 bases). The CDR3, as DNA: TGTGCCAGCAGCTTACAAGGGGCCCTGAACACTGAAGCTTTCTTT. It translates to CASSLQGALNTEAFF.